A selection of T cell receptor beta chains follows, all from one sample in a study of cytomegalovirus exposure and HLA in healthy donors. Only in-frame clones appear in the TCRdb table, and some are missing; sequencing was by immunoSEQ multiplex PCR. The profile shows 150,000 to 200,000 clones, almost 85% of them singletons. The specimen sequenced was PBMCs. All receptors come from a boy aged 10-17 years in good health and CMV-seronegative. Each CDR3 is given with its conserved first and last residue. D genes are given only for firm matches. Not every row has a clone size; where given, it reads once, few, many or a size class.

NA TRBJ2-7 TRBV25-1 TRBD2 CASSEFGGGEQYF TGTGCCAGCAGTGAATTCGGCGGGGGGGAGCAGTACTTC
NA TRBJ2-3 TRBV27 NA CASSLMGMRDGTDTQYF TGTGCCAGCAGTTTAATGGGGATGAGGGATGGCACAGATACGCAGTATTTT
NA TRBJ1-4 TRBV6-5 NA CASSYSGGSNEKLFF TGTGCCAGCAGTTACTCGGGGGGTTCTAATGAAAAACTGTTTTTT
NA TRBJ2-1 TRBV19 NA CASSMGPFNEQFF TGTGCCAGTAGTATGGGGCCCTTTAATGAGCAGTTCTTC
few TRBJ2-2 TRBV7-8 NA CASSLPPQGTGTGELFF TGTGCCAGCAGCCTACCCCCCCAGGGGACGGGCACCGGGGAGCTGTTTTTT
NA TRBJ2-7 TRBV2 TRBD2 CASSRGPRLAGDPYEQYF TGTGCCAGCAGCCGGGGACCCAGACTAGCGGGAGACCCCTACGAGCAGTACTTC
once TRBJ1-5 TRBV7-9 NA CASSLGGGRNQPQHF TGTGCCAGCAGCTTAGGGGGGGGTCGGAATCAGCCCCAGCATTTT
NA TRBJ2-5 TRBV7-2 NA CASSLMVGRGPETQYF TGTGCCAGCAGCTTAATGGTAGGGCGGGGACCAGAGACCCAGTACTTC
NA TRBJ1-6 TRBV5-5 NA CASSLRQTQRRYSPLHF TGTGCCAGCAGCTTACGACAGACCCAGAGGCGGTATTCACCCCTCCACTTT
NA TRBJ2-7 TRBV27 NA CASSLGQSYEQYF TGTGCCAGCAGCTTAGGTCAGTCCTACGAGCAGTACTTC
NA TRBJ2-2 TRBV21-1 NA CASSKQDRGMGELFF TGTGCCAGCAGCAAACAAGACAGGGGAATGGGGGAGCTGTTTTTT
NA TRBJ2-7 TRBV7-2 NA CASSLRMRVSEQYF TGTGCCAGCAGCTTACGGATGAGGGTGTCCGAGCAGTACTTC
NA TRBJ2-3 TRBV7-9 NA CASSLAMTATHTDTQYF TGTGCCAGCAGCTTAGCCATGACAGCAACCCACACAGATACGCAGTATTTT
NA TRBJ2-3 TRBV19 TRBD2 CAASGGASGTDTQYF TGTGCCGCTAGCGGGGGGGCCTCGGGGACAGATACGCAGTATTTT
NA TRBJ1-2 TRBV30 NA CAWSPREEGYTF TGTGCCTGGAGTCCCAGGGAAGAAGGCTACACCTTC
NA TRBJ2-2 TRBV5-1 NA CASSLGQGNTGELFF TGCGCCAGCAGCTTAGGCCAGGGGAACACCGGGGAGCTGTTTTTT
NA TRBJ2-7 TRBV30 TRBD1 CAGQTGIKQYF TGTGCCGGCCAGACAGGGATCAAGCAGTACTTC
NA TRBJ2-7 TRBV6-1 NA CASSNLLRGNEQYF TGTGCCAGCAGTAACCTGTTAAGGGGTAACGAGCAGTACTTC
NA TRBJ1-2 TRBV30 TRBD1 CAWNVDRDYGYTF TGTGCCTGGAACGTAGACAGGGACTATGGCTACACCTTC
NA TRBJ2-2 TRBV5-7 NA CASFQTPAITNTGELFF TGTGCCAGTTTCCAAACTCCCGCCATAACGAACACCGGGGAGCTGTTTTTT
once TRBJ2-5 TRBV9 TRBD1 CASSVGDGTGFFPETQYF TGTGCCAGCAGCGTAGGGGACGGGACAGGGTTTTTCCCAGAGACCCAGTACTTC
NA TRBJ2-1 TRBV7-8 TRBD2 CASSRTSGVQDEQFF TGTGCCAGCAGTCGGACTAGCGGGGTACAGGATGAGCAGTTCTTC
NA TRBJ2-1 TRBV5-4 TRBD1 CASRRDRGLANEQFF TGTGCCAGCAGACGTGACAGGGGGTTGGCGAATGAGCAGTTCTTC
NA TRBJ1-2 TRBV27 NA CATGGGSYGYTF TGTGCCACCGGGGGGGGTAGCTATGGCTACACCTTC
once TRBJ1-3 TRBV5-6 NA CASSPAPYRALSGNTIYF TGTGCCAGCAGCCCCGCCCCTTACAGGGCCCTCTCTGGAAACACCATATATTTT
NA TRBJ2-7 TRBV9 TRBD2 CASSVSSGVFYEQYF TGTGCCAGCAGCGTTAGTAGCGGGGTGTTCTACGAGCAGTACTTC
NA TRBJ2-1 TRBV10-2 TRBD2 CASRERGATYNEQFF TGCGCCAGCAGGGAGCGGGGGGCGACCTACAATGAGCAGTTCTTC
NA TRBJ1-1 TRBV29-1 NA CSVEVWGGGTEAFF TGCAGCGTTGAGGTCTGGGGGGGCGGCACTGAAGCTTTCTTT
few TRBJ1-1 TRBV9 NA CASSVGHGDTEAFF TGTGCCAGCAGCGTAGGCCACGGGGACACTGAAGCTTTCTTT
NA TRBJ1-2 TRBV4-1 TRBD1 CASSQETLQGGGYTF TGCGCCAGCAGCCAAGAAACGTTACAGGGGGGTGGCTACACCTTC
NA TRBJ2-2 TRBV6-5 NA CASSPGRGWAGELFF TGTGCCAGCAGCCCCGGGCGGGGATGGGCCGGGGAGCTGTTTTTT
NA TRBJ2-7 TRBV27 NA CASSLMVGQPSGEQYF TGTGCCAGCAGTTTAATGGTGGGCCAGCCCTCAGGAGAGCAGTACTTC
NA TRBJ2-5 TRBV5-6 NA CASSLPGRETQYF TGTGCCAGCAGCTTACCGGGGAGAGAGACCCAGTACTTC
NA TRBJ2-7 TRBV7-8 TRBD1 CASSPWDRDMYEQYF TGTGCCAGCAGCCCTTGGGACAGGGATATGTACGAGCAGTACTTC
NA TRBJ2-1 TRBV29-1 NA CSVPDTSGTSSYNEQFF TGCAGCGTTCCGGACACAAGCGGGACAAGCTCCTACAATGAGCAGTTCTTC